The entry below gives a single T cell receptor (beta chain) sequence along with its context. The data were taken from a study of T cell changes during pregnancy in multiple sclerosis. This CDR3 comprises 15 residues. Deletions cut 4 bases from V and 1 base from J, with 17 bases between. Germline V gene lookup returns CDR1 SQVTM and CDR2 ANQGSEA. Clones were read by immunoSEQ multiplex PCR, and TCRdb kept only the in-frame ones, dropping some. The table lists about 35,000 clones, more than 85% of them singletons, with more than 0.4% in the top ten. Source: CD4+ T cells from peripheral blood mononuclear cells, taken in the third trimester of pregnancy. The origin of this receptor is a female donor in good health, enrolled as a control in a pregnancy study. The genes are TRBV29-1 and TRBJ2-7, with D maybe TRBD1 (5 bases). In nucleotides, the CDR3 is TGCAGCGTTGTAGGGGTTTCTCGATGGTCCTACGAGCAGTACTTC. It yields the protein CSVVGVSRWSYEQYF.